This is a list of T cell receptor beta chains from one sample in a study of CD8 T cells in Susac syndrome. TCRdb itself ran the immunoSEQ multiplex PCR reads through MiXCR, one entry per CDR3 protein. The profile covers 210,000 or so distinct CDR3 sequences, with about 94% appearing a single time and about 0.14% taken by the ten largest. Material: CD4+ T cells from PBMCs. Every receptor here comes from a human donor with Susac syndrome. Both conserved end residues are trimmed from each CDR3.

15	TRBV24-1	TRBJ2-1	ATSDPSGGGAVNEQF
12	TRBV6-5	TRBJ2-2	ASGRGGDTGELF
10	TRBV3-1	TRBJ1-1	ARDLMNTEAF
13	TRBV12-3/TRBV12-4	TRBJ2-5	ASSSRTGDLETQY
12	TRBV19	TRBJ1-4	ASRQVATNEKLF
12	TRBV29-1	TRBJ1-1	SVERTGADSEAF
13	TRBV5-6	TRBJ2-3	ASRGGAGATDTQY
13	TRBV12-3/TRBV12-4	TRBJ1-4	ASSGTGGAYEKLF
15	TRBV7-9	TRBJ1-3	ASSLSLTRLSGNTIY
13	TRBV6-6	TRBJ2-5	ASSYPGQGKGTQY
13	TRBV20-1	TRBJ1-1	SASIRTAMNTEAF
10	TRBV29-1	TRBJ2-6	SGLTGANVLT
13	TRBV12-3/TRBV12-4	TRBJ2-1	ASSKTGGRRDEQF
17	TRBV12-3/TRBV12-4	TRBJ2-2	ASRPHLTPDRANTGELF
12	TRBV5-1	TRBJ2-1	ASSSSGGGNEQF
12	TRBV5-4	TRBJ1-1	ASSLEIGNTEAF
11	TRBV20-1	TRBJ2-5	SAELTGEETQY
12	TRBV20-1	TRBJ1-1	SARGDRANTEAF
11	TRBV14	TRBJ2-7	ASRRQSAYEQY
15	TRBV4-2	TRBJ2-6	ASRMVGADSGANVLT
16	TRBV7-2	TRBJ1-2	ASSLDREPDPPYYGYT
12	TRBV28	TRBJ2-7	ASSPGQSPYEQY
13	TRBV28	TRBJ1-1	ASFSEPVMNTEAF
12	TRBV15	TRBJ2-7	ATSFRDRAYEQY
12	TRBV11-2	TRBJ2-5	ASSLGVDQETQY
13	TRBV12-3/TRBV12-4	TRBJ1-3	ASSFRQYSGNTIY
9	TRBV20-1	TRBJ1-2	SADRVSGYT
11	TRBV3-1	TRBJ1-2	ASSQRLREGYT
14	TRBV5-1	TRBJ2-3	ASSTAGTGVADTQY
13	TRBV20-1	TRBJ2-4	SAPTQLVAKNIQY
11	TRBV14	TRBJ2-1	ASSQRIQGYQF